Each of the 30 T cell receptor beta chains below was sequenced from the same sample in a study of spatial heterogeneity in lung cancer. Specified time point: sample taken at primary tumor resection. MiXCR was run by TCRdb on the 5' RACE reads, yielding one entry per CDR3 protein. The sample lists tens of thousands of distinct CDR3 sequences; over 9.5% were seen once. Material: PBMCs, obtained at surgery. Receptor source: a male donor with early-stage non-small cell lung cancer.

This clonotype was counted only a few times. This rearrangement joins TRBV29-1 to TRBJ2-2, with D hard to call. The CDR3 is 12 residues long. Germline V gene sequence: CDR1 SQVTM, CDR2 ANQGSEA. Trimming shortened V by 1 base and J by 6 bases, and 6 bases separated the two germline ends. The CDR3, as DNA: TGCAGCGTTGAAGGTTCCGCCGGGGAGCTGTTTTTT. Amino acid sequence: CSVEGSAGELFF.

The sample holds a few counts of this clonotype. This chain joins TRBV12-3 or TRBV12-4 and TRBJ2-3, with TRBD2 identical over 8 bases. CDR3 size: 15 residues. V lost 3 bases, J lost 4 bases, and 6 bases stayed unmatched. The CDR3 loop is CASSLNSGASDTQYF. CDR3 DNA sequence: TGTGCCAGCAGTTTGAATAGCGGGGCATCAGATACGCAGTATTTT.

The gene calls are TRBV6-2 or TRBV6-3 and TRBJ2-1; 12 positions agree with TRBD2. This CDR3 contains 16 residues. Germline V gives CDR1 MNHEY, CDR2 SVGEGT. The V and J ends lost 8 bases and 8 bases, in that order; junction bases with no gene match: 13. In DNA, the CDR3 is TGTGCCAGCCTTTCGGCCGCTAGCGGGGGGGCCTATGAGCAGTTCTTC. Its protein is CASLSAASGGAYEQFF.

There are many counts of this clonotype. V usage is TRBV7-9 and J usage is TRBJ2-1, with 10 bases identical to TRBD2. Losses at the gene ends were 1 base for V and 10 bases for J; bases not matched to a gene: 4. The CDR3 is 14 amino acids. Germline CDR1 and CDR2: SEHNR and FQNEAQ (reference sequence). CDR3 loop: CASSLVLAGKEQFF. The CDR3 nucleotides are TGTGCCAGCAGCTTAGTACTAGCGGGAAAAGAGCAGTTCTTC.

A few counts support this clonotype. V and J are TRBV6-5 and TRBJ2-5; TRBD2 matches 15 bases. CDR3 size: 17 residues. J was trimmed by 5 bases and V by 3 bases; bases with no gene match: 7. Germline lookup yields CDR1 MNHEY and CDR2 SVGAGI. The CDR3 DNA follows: TGTGCCAGCAGTTATCGGACTAGCGGGAGGGCGGGGGAGACCCAGTACTTC. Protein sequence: CASSYRTSGRAGETQYF.

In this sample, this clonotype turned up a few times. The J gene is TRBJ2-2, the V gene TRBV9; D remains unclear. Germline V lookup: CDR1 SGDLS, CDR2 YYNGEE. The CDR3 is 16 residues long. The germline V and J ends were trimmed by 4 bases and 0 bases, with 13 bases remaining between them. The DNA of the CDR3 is TGTGCCAGCAGCTCCCACCTGTTGACGAACACCGGGGAGCTGTTTTTT. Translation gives CASSSHLLTNTGELFF.

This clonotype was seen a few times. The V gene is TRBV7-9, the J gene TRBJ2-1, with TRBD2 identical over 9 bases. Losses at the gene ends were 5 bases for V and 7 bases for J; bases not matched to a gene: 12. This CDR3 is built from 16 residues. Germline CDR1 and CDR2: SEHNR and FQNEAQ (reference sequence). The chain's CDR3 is CASSLNAGLAANEQFF. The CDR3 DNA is TGTGCCAGCAGCCTTAACGCGGGACTAGCCGCTAATGAGCAGTTCTTC.

This CDR3 is CASSQDLGSNQPQHF. Here the CDR3 DNA reads TGTGCCAGCAGCCAAGATTTGGGTAGCAATCAGCCCCAGCATTTT. This chain links TRBV3-1 with TRBJ1-5; D unresolved. CDR3 size: 15 residues. The ends were cut back, 0 bases at V and 0 bases at J, with 6 bases in the middle. Germline V lookup: CDR1 LGHDT, CDR2 YNNKEL (reference sequence).

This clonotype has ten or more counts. The DNA for the CDR3 is TGTGCCAGCAGCTTTGGTGGACCGGGGGAGCAGTTCTTC. Translated, it gives CASSFGGPGEQFF. The chain carries TRBV7-9 and TRBJ2-1; perhaps TRBD2 as D (5 bases). V was pared by 3 bases and J by 10 bases, with 13 bases between. Germline V lookup: CDR1 SEHNR, CDR2 FQNEAQ (reference sequence). This CDR3 has 13 residues.

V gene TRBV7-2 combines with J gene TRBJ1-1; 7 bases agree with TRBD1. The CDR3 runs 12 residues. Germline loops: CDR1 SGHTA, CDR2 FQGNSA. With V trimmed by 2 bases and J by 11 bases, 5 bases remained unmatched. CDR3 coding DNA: TGTGCCAGCAGCTTATGGGCAGGGGGGGCTTTCTTT. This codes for CASSLWAGGAFF.

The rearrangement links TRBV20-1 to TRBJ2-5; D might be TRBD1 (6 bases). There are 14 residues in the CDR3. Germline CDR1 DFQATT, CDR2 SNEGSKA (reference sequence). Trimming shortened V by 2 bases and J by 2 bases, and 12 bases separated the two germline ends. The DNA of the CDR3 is TGCAGTGCTAGATACACAGGGCGGCAAGAGACCCAGTACTTC. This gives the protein CSARYTGRQETQYF.

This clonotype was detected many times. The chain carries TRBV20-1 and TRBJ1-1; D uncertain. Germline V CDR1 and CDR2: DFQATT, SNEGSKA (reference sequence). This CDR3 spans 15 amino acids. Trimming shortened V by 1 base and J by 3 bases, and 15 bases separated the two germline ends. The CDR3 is CSARVPGIRDTEAFF. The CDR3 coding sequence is TGCAGTGCTAGAGTGCCTGGGATTCGGGACACTGAAGCTTTCTTT.

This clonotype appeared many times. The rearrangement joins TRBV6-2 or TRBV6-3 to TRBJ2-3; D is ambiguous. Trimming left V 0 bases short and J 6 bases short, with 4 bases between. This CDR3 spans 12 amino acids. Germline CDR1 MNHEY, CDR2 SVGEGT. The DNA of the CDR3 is TGTGCCAGCAGTTACTCGTTGGATACGCAGTATTTT. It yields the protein CASSYSLDTQYF.

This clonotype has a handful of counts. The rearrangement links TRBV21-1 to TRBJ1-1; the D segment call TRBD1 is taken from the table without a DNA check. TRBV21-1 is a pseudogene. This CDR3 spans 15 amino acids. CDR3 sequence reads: CASSNPTGGDAEAFF. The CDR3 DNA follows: TGTGCCAGCAGCAATCCGACAGGGGGCGACGCTGAAGCTTTCTTT.

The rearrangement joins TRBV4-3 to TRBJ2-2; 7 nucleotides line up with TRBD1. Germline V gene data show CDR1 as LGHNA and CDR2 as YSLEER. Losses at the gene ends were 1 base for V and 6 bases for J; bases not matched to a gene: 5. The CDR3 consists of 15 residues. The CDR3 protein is CASSQAKGAAGELFF. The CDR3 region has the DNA TGCGCCAGCAGCCAAGCTAAGGGGGCGGCCGGGGAGCTGTTTTTT.

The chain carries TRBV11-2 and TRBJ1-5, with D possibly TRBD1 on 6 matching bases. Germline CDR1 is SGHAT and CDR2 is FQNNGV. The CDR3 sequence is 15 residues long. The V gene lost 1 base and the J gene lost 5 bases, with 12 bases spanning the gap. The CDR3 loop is CASSLGRGIYQPQHF. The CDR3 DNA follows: TGTGCCAGCAGCTTAGGCAGGGGTATTTATCAGCCCCAGCATTTT.

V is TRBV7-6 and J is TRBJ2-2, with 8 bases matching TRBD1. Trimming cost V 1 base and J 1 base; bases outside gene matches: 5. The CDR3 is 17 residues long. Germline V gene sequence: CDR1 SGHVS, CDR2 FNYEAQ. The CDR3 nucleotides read TGTGCCAGCAGCTTAGTCCCCGGGACAGGGAACACCGGGGAGCTGTTTTTT. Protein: CASSLVPGTGNTGELFF.

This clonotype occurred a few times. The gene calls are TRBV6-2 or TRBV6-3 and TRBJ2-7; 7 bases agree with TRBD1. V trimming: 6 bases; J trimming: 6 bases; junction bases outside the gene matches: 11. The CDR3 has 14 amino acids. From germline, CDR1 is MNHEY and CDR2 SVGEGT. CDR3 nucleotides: TGTGCCAGCAGGCAACTAATGACAGGGAGCGAGCAGTACTTC. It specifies CASRQLMTGSEQYF.

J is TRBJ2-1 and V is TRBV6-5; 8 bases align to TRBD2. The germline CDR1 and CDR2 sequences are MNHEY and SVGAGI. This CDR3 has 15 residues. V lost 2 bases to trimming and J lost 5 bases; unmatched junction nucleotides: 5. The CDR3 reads CASSYAGGANNEQFF. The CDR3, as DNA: TGTGCCAGCAGTTACGCCGGGGGGGCTAACAATGAGCAGTTCTTC.

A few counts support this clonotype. The CDR3 nucleotides are TGTGCCAGCAGCAAGGGACCTGTAACAGATACGCAGTATTTT. It codes for CASSKGPVTDTQYF. The J gene is TRBJ2-3, the V gene TRBV7-2, with D perhaps TRBD1 or TRBD2 (5 bases each). The V gene lost 5 bases and the J gene lost 3 bases, with 12 bases spanning the gap. This CDR3 region has 14 residues. The germline V gene has CDR1 SGHTA and CDR2 FQGNSA.

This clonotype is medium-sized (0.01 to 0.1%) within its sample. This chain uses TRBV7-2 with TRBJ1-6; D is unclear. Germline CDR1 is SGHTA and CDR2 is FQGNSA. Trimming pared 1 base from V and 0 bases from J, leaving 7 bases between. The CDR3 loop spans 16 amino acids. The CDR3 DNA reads TGTGCCAGCAGCTTAGATCCTAGCTCCTATAATTCACCCCTCCACTTT. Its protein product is CASSLDPSSYNSPLHF.

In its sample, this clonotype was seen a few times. The CDR3 reads CASSLAVGRETQYF. The CDR3, as DNA: TGCGCCAGCAGCTTGGCCGTTGGCCGCGAGACCCAGTACTTC. The chain uses TRBV5-1 and TRBJ2-5; D remains unclear. Per the germline V gene, CDR1 is SGHRS and CDR2 is YFSETQ. The CDR3 sequence is 14 residues long. V was cut by 0 bases and J by 5 bases, with 11 bases left in between.

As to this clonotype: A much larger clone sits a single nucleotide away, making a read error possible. CDR3 residues: CASSRTPWGEQFF. DNA for the CDR3: TGTGCCAGCAGTCGGACGCCTTGGGGTGAGCAGTTCTTC. J is TRBJ2-1 and V is TRBV12-3 or TRBV12-4, with D unresolved. The CDR3 totals 13 residues. V gave up 5 bases and J gave up 9 bases, with 14 bases separating them.

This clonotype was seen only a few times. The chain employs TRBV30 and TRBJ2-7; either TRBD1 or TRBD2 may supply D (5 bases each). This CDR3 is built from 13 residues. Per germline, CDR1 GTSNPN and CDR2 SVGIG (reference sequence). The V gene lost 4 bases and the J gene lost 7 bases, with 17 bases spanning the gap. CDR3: CAWNPTASGEQYF. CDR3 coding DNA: TGTGCCTGGAATCCGACAGCCTCGGGGGAGCAGTACTTC. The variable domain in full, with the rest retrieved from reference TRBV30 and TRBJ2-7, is SQTIHQWPATLVQPVGSPLSLECTVEGTSNPNLYWYRQAAGRGLQLLFYSVGIGQISSEVPQNLSASRPQDRQFILSSKKLLLSDSGFYLCAWNPTASGEQYFGPGTRLTVT.

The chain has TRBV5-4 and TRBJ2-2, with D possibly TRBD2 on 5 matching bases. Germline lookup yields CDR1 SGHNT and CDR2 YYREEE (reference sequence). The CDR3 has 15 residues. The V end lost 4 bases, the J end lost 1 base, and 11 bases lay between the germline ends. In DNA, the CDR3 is TGTGCCAGCAGCATTGACGGACTGAACACCGGGGAGCTGTTTTTT. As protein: CASSIDGLNTGELFF.

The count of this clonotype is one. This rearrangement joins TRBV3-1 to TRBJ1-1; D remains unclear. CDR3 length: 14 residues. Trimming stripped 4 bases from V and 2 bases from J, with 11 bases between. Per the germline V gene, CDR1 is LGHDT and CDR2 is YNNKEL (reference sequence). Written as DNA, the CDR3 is TGTGCCAGCAGCCCCATGTGGGTAAACACTGAAGCTTTCTTT. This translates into CASSPMWVNTEAFF.

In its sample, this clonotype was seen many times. The CDR3 nucleotides are TGTGCCAGCAGTTTGGGGGGGTCTAGCACAGATACGCAGTATTTT. Its translation: CASSLGGSSTDTQYF. The gene calls are TRBV28 and TRBJ2-3, with 7 bases lining up with TRBD2. CDR1 and CDR2 (germline): MDHEN, SYDVKM. Germline trimming cut 3 bases from V and 0 bases from J; bases unmatched to any gene: 3. The CDR3 totals 15 residues.

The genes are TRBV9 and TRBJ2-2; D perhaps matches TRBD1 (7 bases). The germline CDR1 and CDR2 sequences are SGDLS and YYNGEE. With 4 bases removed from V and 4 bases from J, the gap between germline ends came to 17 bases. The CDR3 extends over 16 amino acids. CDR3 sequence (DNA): TGTGCCAGCAGCTCTCGGGTGGAGGGGGCCACCGGGGAGCTGTTTTTT. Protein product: CASSSRVEGATGELFF. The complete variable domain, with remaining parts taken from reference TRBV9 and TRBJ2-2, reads DSGVTQTPKHLITATGQRVTLRCSPRSGDLSVYWYQQSLDQGLQFLIQYYNGEERAKGNILERFSAQQFPDLHSELNLSSLELGDSALYFCASSSRVEGATGELFFGEGSRLTVL.

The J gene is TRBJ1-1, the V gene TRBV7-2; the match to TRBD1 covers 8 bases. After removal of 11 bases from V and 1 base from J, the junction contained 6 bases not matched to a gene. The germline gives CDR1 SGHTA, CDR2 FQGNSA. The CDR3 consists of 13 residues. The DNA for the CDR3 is TGTGCCTGCCGACAGGGGCCGAACACTGAAGCTTTCTTT. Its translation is CACRQGPNTEAFF.

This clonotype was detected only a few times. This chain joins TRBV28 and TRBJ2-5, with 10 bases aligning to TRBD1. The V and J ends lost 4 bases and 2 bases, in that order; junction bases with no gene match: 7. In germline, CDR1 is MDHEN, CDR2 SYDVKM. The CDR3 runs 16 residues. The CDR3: CASSSRTGGFQETQYF. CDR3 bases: TGTGCCAGCAGTTCACGGACAGGGGGATTTCAAGAGACCCAGTACTTC.